The 30 T cell receptor beta chains presented below share a single source sample, sequenced in a study of blood T cell repertoires in COVID-19. TCRdb's copy holds only in-frame clones and misses some; the assay was immunoSEQ multiplex PCR. The repertoire holds 290,000 or so clones, with 75% to 95% as singletons. The sample comprised PBMCs or T cells enriched from blood (not recorded which). These receptors were taken from a woman in her thirties who had recovered from COVID-19.

The rearrangement links TRBV9 to TRBJ2-3; 7 bases are a match to TRBD1. V shed 2 bases and J 7 bases; nucleotides not matched to a gene: 7. The CDR3 is 14 amino acids. Germline V gene data show CDR1 as SGDLS and CDR2 as YYNGEE. CDR3 region: CASSVTGKENTQYF. The CDR3 DNA sequence: TGTGCCAGCAGCGTGACAGGGAAGGAGAATACGCAGTATTTT.

This chain joins TRBV5-6 and TRBJ2-7; 10 bases are a match to TRBD1. J gave up 0 bases and V 4 bases, and 10 bases lay outside the gene matches. Germline-derived CDR1 and CDR2 are SGHDT and YYEEEE. The CDR3 contains 17 residues. CDR3 residues: CASSPDRGGSLSYEQYF. CDR3 nucleotide sequence: TGTGCCAGCAGCCCGGACAGGGGGGGTTCCCTCTCCTACGAGCAGTACTTC.

This chain connects TRBV6-5 to TRBJ2-2; TRBD2 is a possible D gene (5 bases). Germline V lookup: CDR1 MNHEY, CDR2 SVGAGI. The CDR3 covers 12 residues. V was pared by 6 bases and J by 6 bases, with 8 bases between. CDR3 in DNA: TGTGCCAGCAGCCGGGGTGCCGGGGAGCTGTTTTTT. This translates into CASSRGAGELFF.

This chain connects TRBV3-1 (or the pseudogene TRBV3-2) to TRBJ2-3, with TRBD2 as a possible D gene (6 bases). V lost 2 bases and J lost 3, with 9 bases in between. CDR3 size: 14 residues. Germline CDR1 reads LGHDT; CDR2 reads YNNKEL (reference sequence). The CDR3 DNA sequence: TGTGCCAGCAGCCAATACGGGAGTACAGATACGCAGTATTTT. Its protein product is CASSQYGSTDTQYF.

The chain employs TRBV9 and TRBJ2-1, with 8 bases lining up with TRBD2. The CDR3 runs 15 residues. Germline lookup yields CDR1 SGDLS and CDR2 YYNGEE. With V trimmed by 0 bases and J by 8 bases, 7 bases remained unmatched. The CDR3 loop is CASSVVTSGTHEQFF. CDR3 nucleotide sequence: TGTGCCAGCAGCGTAGTAACTAGCGGCACCCATGAGCAGTTCTTC.

This chain uses TRBV14 with TRBJ2-1; D is undetermined. The CDR3 is 13 residues long. Trimming pared 2 bases from V and 6 bases from J, leaving 8 bases between. Germline V lookup: CDR1 SGHDN, CDR2 FVKESK. The CDR3 DNA sequence: TGTGCCAGCAGCCAATCAGTCGCCAATGAGCAGTTCTTC. This translates into CASSQSVANEQFF.

This chain connects TRBV28 to TRBJ1-1; 8 nucleotides match TRBD1. Germline lookup yields CDR1 MDHEN and CDR2 SYDVKM. The CDR3 is 14 residues long. Trimming cost V 5 bases and J 1 base; bases outside gene matches: 3. The CDR3 DNA follows: TGTGCCAGCAGTCCAGACAGGGGGAACACTGAAGCTTTCTTT. Translation gives CASSPDRGNTEAFF.

The DNA for the CDR3 is TGTGCCAGCAGTCCGGGACAACCACCCGGGGAGCTGTTTTTT. Its protein is CASSPGQPPGELFF. The chain combines TRBV28 with TRBJ2-2; D is possibly TRBD1 (6 bases). Deletions cut 5 bases from V and 6 bases from J, with 13 bases between. This CDR3 spans 14 amino acids. Germline-derived CDR1 and CDR2 are MDHEN and SYDVKM. Looking up the rest from reference TRBV28 and TRBJ2-2 gives the full variable domain: DVKVTQSSRYLVKRTGEKVFLECVQDMDHENMFWYRQDPGLGLRLIYFSYDVKMKEKGDIPEGYSVSREKKERFSLILESASTNQTSMYLCASSPGQPPGELFFGEGSRLTVL.

V gene TRBV12-3 or TRBV12-4 combines with J gene TRBJ1-5; possibly TRBD1 for D (6 bases). Trimming stripped 3 bases from V and 11 bases from J, with 14 bases between. CDR3 length: 13 amino acids. The CDR3 loop reads CASSFQGYAAQHF. The CDR3 DNA follows: TGTGCCAGCAGTTTCCAGGGGTACGCGGCCCAGCATTTT.

This chain joins TRBV28 and TRBJ1-2; TRBD1 agrees at 11 bases. The CDR3 sequence is 18 residues long. V dropped 3 bases and J dropped 5; count of bases not matched to a gene: 14. Per germline, CDR1 MDHEN and CDR2 SYDVKM. The CDR3 DNA reads as TGTGCCAGCAGTTTGTCCGGGACAGGGGGAGCTAGCAGTTATGGCTACACCTTC. Protein product: CASSLSGTGGASSYGYTF.

V and J are TRBV19 and TRBJ2-6; TRBD1 matches at 10 bases. Per the germline V gene, CDR1 is LNHDA and CDR2 is SQIVND (reference sequence). Germline trimming cut 0 bases from V and 0 bases from J; bases unmatched to any gene: 5. The CDR3 sequence is 19 residues long. Here the CDR3 DNA reads TGTGCCAGTAGTATAGATAGCTGGACAGGGGGCTCTGGGGCCAACGTCCTGACTTTC. This translates into CASSIDSWTGGSGANVLTF.

The chain carries TRBV7-3 and TRBJ2-5; 7 positions match TRBD1. The CDR3 sequence is 14 residues long. The germline CDR1 and CDR2 sequences are SGHTA and FQGTGA. V was clipped by 5 bases and J by 1 base; unmatched bases: 4. Here the CDR3 reads CASSLQGTQETQYF. The CDR3 DNA sequence: TGTGCCAGCAGCCTACAGGGGACCCAAGAGACCCAGTACTTC.

The chain combines TRBV2 with TRBJ2-7, with D uncertain. The germline gives CDR1 SNHLY, CDR2 FYNNEI. V shed 8 bases and J shed 1 base, with 9 bases lying between them. This CDR3 is built from 12 residues. In nucleotides, the CDR3 is TGTGCCAGCGAGATTCATTCCTACGAGCAGTACTTC. Residues: CASEIHSYEQYF.

This clone was seen a few times. The chain carries TRBV15 and TRBJ2-1, with 7 bases identical to TRBD2. V trimming: 3 bases; J trimming: 7 bases; junction bases outside the gene matches: 9. Looked up from germline, CDR1 is LNHNV and CDR2 is YYDKDF (reference sequence). The CDR3 has 15 residues. CDR3 in DNA: TGTGCCACCAGCAGCCCTGGGACTAAAATGAATGAGCAGTTCTTC. Residues: CATSSPGTKMNEQFF.

The chain carries TRBV27 and TRBJ2-2; D may be TRBD2 (6 bases). CDR1 MNHEY and CDR2 SMNVEV come from the germline V gene (reference sequence). The V end lost 3 bases, the J end lost 3 bases, and 8 bases lay between the germline ends. The CDR3 runs 14 residues. The CDR3, as DNA: TGTGCCAGCAGTTTGGACTACGACACCGGGGAGCTGTTTTTT. Translating it yields CASSLDYDTGELFF.

The chain is built from TRBV19 and TRBJ1-1, with 7 bases identical to TRBD1. Germline V gene data show CDR1 as LNHDA and CDR2 as SQIVND (reference sequence). Germline trimming cut 3 bases from V and 4 bases from J; bases unmatched to any gene: 8. The CDR3 contains 15 residues. CDR3 DNA: TGTGCCAGTAGTATCCGAGGGGGCATGGGCACTGAAGCTTTCTTT. Its translation: CASSIRGGMGTEAFF.

The rearrangement joins TRBV28 to TRBJ1-5; TRBD1 is a possible D gene (5 bases). V lost 7 bases and J lost 5, with 12 bases in between. The CDR3 loop spans 13 amino acids. The V gene's germline CDR1 is MDHEN and CDR2 SYDVKM. The CDR3 spells CASKEGVYQPQHF. CDR3 nucleotides: TGTGCCAGCAAAGAAGGGGTTTATCAGCCCCAGCATTTT.

This chain uses TRBV19 with TRBJ2-1; 8 nucleotides match TRBD2. The germline V gene has CDR1 LNHDA and CDR2 SQIVND (reference sequence). V gave up 4 bases and J gave up 8 bases; unmatched junction bases: 10. This CDR3 is built from 15 residues. The CDR3 DNA sequence: TGTGCCAGTAGTAGTAGCGGGACTGCGTTGCATGAGCAGTTCTTC. It is translated as CASSSSGTALHEQFF.

The chain uses TRBV5-6 and TRBJ2-1; TRBD2 matches 9 bases. In germline, CDR1 is SGHDT, CDR2 YYEEEE. After removal of 1 base from V and 6 bases from J, the junction contained 5 bases not matched to a gene. This CDR3 is built from 15 residues. CDR3 sequence: CASSLQLAGRNEQFF. The DNA of the CDR3 is TGTGCCAGCAGCTTGCAACTAGCGGGTCGCAATGAGCAGTTCTTC.

The V and J genes are TRBV10-2 and TRBJ1-5; D gene ambiguous. Germline assignment: CDR1 WSHSY and CDR2 SAAADI. V gave up 5 bases and J gave up 0 bases, with 8 bases separating them. The CDR3 has 14 amino acids. CDR3 nucleotides: TGCGCCAGCAGTAGACAACATAGCAATCAGCCCCAGCATTTT. Amino acids: CASSRQHSNQPQHF.

The chain has TRBV11-3 and TRBJ2-2; 10 bases line up with TRBD2. The CDR3 totals 18 residues. Germline lookup yields CDR1 SGHNT and CDR2 YENEEA. The J segment lost 4 bases and the V segment lost 1 base, leaving 9 bases of the junction unmatched. The CDR3 DNA reads as TGTGCCAGCAGCTTAGCGAGGGGACTAGCGTGGGGCACCGGGGAGCTGTTTTTT. Protein product: CASSLARGLAWGTGELFF.

The rearrangement joins TRBV5-6 to TRBJ2-1, with TRBD2 matching over 9 bases. CDR1 and CDR2 from the germline V gene are SGHDT and YYEEEE. The CDR3 is 17 amino acids. V trimming: 4 bases; J trimming: 4 bases; junction bases outside the gene matches: 12. The CDR3 loop is CASSTEARGRVYNEQFF. The CDR3 DNA reads as TGTGCCAGCAGCACTGAGGCTCGCGGGAGGGTATACAATGAGCAGTTCTTC.

V usage is TRBV19 and J usage is TRBJ2-1; D call uncertain. The CDR3 is made up of 14 amino acids. CDR1 and CDR2 (germline): LNHDA, SQIVND (reference sequence). Between the trimmed V and J ends, which lost 3 bases and 7 bases, there was a span of 13 bases. CDR3 loop: CASSIGQAWNEQFF. The CDR3 DNA reads TGTGCCAGTAGTATCGGTCAGGCTTGGAATGAGCAGTTCTTC.

This sequence joins TRBV6-5 and TRBJ1-1; D remains ambiguous. Trimming pared 8 bases from V and 1 base from J, leaving 8 bases between. The germline V gene encodes CDR1 MNHEY and CDR2 SVGAGI. CDR3 length: 12 amino acids. CDR3: CASRTGNTEAFF. In nucleotides, the CDR3 is TGTGCCAGCCGGACTGGGAACACTGAAGCTTTCTTT.

This CDR3 is CASSQPGQGKTGELFF. CDR3 in DNA: TGTGCCAGCAGCCAGCCGGGACAGGGCAAGACCGGGGAGCTGTTTTTT. The chain uses TRBV28 and TRBJ2-2, with TRBD1 identical over 9 bases. Trimming at V came to 6 bases and at J to 5 bases, leaving 10 bases not matched to a gene. This CDR3 is 16 amino acids long. The V gene's germline CDR1 is MDHEN and CDR2 SYDVKM. Full variable domain (outside the CDR3, taken from reference TRBV28 and TRBJ2-2): DVKVTQSSRYLVKRTGEKVFLECVQDMDHENMFWYRQDPGLGLRLIYFSYDVKMKEKGDIPEGYSVSREKKERFSLILESASTNQTSMYLCASSQPGQGKTGELFFGEGSRLTVL.

The chain joins TRBV10-3 to TRBJ2-1, with 7 nucleotides matching TRBD2. From germline, CDR1 is ENHRY and CDR2 SYGVKD. V was clipped by 8 bases and J by 7 bases; unmatched bases: 8. The CDR3 covers 13 residues. CDR3 protein: CAIRGGSNNEQFF. CDR3 in DNA: TGTGCCATCCGAGGCGGGAGTAATAATGAGCAGTTCTTC.

This clone was detected once. Additional DNA sequences in this sample encode the identical CDR3. The rearrangement links TRBV28 to TRBJ2-5; 7 positions match TRBD2. The CDR3 is made up of 14 amino acids. CDR1 and CDR2 from the germline V gene are MDHEN and SYDVKM. V dropped 6 bases and J dropped 5; count of bases not matched to a gene: 9. The CDR3 here is CASSLGRGGETQYF. The CDR3 bases are TGTGCCAGCAGCTTGGGTCGGGGAGGGGAGACCCAGTACTTC.

V usage is TRBV7-9 and J usage is TRBJ1-2, with 8 bases lining up with TRBD1. J lost 7 bases, V lost 1 base, and 5 bases had no gene match. The CDR3 consists of 14 residues. Germline V gene lookup returns CDR1 SEHNR and CDR2 FQNEAQ (reference sequence). For the CDR3, the DNA is TGTGCCAGCAGCTTAGGCCCAGGACAGGGTGGCTACACCTTC. Its protein product is CASSLGPGQGGYTF.

The chain employs TRBV6-4 and TRBJ2-1, with TRBD2 matching 12 bases. Trimming at V came to 2 bases and at J to 4 bases, leaving 3 bases not matched to a gene. This CDR3 is built from 16 residues. Germline loops: CDR1 MRHNA, CDR2 SNTAGT. The CDR3 spells CASSDVGTSGYNEQFF. In DNA form, the CDR3 reads TGTGCCAGCAGTGACGTTGGGACTAGCGGGTACAATGAGCAGTTCTTC.

The chain uses TRBV11-2 and TRBJ2-1; TRBD1 agrees at 10 bases. Germline trimming cut 5 bases from V and 8 bases from J; bases unmatched to any gene: 12. Germline CDR1 SGHAT, CDR2 FQNNGV. This CDR3 is 16 amino acids long. CDR3 loop: CASSPVGTGDTDEQFF. The CDR3 bases are TGTGCCAGCAGCCCGGTTGGGACAGGGGACACGGATGAGCAGTTCTTC.